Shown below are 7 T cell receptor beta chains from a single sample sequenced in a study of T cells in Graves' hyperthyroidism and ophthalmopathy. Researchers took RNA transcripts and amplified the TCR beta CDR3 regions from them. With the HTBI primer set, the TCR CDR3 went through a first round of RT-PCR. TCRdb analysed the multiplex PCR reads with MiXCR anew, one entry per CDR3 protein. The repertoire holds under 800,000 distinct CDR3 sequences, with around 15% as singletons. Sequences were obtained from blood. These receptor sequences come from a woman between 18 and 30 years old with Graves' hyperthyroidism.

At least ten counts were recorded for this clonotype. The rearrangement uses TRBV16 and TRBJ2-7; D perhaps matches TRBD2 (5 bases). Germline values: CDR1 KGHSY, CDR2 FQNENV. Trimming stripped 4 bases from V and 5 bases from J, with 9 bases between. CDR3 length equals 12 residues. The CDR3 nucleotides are TGTGCCAGCAGCCGACCGGGGAACGAGCAGTACTTC. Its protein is CASSRPGNEQYF.

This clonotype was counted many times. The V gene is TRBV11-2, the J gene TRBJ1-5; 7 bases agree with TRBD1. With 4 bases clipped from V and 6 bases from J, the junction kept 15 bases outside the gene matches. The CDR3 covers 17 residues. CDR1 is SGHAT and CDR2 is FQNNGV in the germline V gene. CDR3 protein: CASSSIKGARSSQPQHF. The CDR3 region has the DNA TGTGCCAGCAGCTCTATTAAGGGGGCACGGAGTAGTCAGCCCCAGCATTTT.

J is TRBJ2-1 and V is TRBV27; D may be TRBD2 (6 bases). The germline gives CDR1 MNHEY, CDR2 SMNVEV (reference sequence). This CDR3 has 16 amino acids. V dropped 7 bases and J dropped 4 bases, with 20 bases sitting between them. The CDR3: CASTSSPGTFYNEQFF. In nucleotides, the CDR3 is TGTGCCAGCACCTCAAGCCCTGGGACTTTTTACAATGAGCAGTTCTTC.

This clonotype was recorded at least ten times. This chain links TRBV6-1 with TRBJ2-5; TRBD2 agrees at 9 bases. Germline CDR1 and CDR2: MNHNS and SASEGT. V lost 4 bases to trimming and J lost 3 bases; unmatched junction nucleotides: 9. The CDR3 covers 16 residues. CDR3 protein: CASSAGLALGKETQYF. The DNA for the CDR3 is TGTGCCAGCAGTGCCGGACTAGCGCTTGGGAAAGAGACCCAGTACTTC.

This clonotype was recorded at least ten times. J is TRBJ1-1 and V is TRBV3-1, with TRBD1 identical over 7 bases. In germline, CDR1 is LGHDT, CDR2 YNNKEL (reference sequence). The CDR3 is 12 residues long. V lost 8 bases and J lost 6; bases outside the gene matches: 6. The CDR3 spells CASRTGFSEAFF. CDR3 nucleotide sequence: TGTGCCAGCCGGACAGGATTCTCTGAAGCTTTCTTT.

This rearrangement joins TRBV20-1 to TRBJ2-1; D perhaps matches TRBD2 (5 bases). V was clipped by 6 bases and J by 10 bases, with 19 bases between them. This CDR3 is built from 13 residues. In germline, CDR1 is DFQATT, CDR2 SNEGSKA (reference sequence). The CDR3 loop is CSAEAGLVHEQFF. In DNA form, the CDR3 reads TGCAGTGCCGAGGCGGGTCTGGTCCACGAGCAGTTCTTC.

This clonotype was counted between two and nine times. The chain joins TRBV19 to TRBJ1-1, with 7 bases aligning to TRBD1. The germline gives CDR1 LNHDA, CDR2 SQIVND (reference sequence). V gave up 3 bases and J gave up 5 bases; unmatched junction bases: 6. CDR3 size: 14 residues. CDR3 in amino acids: CASSMAQGFTEAFF. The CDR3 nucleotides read TGTGCCAGTAGTATGGCACAGGGGTTTACTGAAGCTTTCTTT.